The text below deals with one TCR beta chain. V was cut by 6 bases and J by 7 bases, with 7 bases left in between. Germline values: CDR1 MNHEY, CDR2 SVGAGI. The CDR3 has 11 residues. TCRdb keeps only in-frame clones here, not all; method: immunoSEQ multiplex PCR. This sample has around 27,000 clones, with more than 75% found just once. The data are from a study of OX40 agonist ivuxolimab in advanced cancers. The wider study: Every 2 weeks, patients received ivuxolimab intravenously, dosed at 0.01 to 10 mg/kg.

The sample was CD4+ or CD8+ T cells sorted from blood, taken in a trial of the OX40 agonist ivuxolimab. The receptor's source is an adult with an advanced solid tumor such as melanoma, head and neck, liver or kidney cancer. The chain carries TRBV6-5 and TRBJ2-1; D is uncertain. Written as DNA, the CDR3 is TGTGCCAGCAGGCAAGGGAATGAGCAGTTCTTC. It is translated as CASRQGNEQFF.